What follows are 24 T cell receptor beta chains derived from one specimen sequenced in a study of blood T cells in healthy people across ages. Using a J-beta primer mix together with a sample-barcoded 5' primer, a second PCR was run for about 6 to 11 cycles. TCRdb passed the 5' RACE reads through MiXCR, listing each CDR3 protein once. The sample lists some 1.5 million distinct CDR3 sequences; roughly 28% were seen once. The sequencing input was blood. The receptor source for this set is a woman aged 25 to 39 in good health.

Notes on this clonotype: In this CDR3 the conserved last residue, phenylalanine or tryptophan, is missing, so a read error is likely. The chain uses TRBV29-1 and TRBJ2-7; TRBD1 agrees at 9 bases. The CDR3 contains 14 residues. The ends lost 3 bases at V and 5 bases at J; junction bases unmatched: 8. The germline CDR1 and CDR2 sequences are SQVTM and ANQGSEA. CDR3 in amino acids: CSVENLQGANEQYL. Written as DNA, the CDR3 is TGCAGCGTTGAGAATTTACAGGGGGCCAACGAGCAGTACTTA.

The CDR3 reads CAISGTANSPLHF. In nucleotides, the CDR3 is TGTGCCATCAGTGGAACAGCTAATTCACCCCTCCACTTT. The chain has TRBV10-3 and TRBJ1-6, with D unresolved. CDR1 and CDR2 from the germline V gene are ENHRY and SYGVKD. The CDR3 totals 13 residues. Deletions cut 4 bases from V and 6 bases from J, with 7 bases between.

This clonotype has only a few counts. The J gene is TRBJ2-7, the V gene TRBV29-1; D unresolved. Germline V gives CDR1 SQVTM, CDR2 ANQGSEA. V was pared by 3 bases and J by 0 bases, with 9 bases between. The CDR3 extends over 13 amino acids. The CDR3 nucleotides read TGCAGCGTTGACTTGGGCGGCTCCTACGAGCAGTACTTC. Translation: CSVDLGGSYEQYF.

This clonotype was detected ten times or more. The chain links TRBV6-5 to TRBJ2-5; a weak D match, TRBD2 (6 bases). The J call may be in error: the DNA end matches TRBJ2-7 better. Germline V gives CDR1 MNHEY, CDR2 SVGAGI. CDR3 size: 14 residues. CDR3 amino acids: CASSYQGGGDEQYF. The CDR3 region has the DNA TGTGCCAGCAGTTATCAGGGTGGAGGGGACGAGCAGTACTTC.

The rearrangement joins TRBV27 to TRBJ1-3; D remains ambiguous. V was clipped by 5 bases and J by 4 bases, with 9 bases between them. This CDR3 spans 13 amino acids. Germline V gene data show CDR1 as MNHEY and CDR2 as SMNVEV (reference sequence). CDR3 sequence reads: CASSEKTGNTIYF. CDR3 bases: TGTGCCAGCAGTGAAAAGACGGGAAACACCATATATTTT.

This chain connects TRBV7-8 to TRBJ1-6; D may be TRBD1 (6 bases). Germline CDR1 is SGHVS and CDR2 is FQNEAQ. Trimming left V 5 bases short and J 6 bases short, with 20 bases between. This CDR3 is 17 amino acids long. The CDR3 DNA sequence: TGTGCCAGCAGCCCACCGGAGGGGGGGGCCCTTAATTCACCCCTCCACTTT. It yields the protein CASSPPEGGALNSPLHF.

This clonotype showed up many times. The CDR3 reads CATSRDPLRGSGANVLTF. The CDR3 DNA sequence: TGTGCCACCAGCAGAGATCCCCTTAGAGGGTCTGGGGCCAACGTCCTGACTTTC. The rearrangement joins TRBV15 to TRBJ2-6; a possible D gene is TRBD2 (5 bases). The V and J ends lost 0 bases and 1 base respectively, with 13 bases between them. This CDR3 region has 18 residues. Germline V gene data show CDR1 as LNHNV and CDR2 as YYDKDF (reference sequence). The entire variable domain, with the rest obtained from reference TRBV15 and TRBJ2-6, is as follows: DAMVIQNPRYQVTQFGKPVTLSCSQTLNHNVMYWYQQKSSQAPKLLFHYYDKDFNNEADTPDNFQSRRPNTSFCFLDIRSPGLGDTAMYLCATSRDPLRGSGANVLTFGAGSRLTVL.

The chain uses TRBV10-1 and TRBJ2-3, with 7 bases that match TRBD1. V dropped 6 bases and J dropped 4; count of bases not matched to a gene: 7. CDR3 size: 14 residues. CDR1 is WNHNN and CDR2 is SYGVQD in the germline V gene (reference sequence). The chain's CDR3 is CASSRDSSADTQYF. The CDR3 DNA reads TGCGCCAGCAGCCGGGACAGTTCCGCAGATACGCAGTATTTT.

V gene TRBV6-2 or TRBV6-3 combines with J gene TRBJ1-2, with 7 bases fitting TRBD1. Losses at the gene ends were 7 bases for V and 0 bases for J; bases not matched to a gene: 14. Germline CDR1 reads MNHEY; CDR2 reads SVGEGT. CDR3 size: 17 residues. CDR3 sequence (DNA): TGTGCCAGCACCTACCCTGGACAGGCCACCTCTAACTATGGCTACACCTTC. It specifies CASTYPGQATSNYGYTF.

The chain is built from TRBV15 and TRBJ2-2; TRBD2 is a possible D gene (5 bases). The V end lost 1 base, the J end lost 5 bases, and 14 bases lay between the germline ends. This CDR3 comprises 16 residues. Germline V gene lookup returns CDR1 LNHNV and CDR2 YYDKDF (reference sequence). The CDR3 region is CATSRGDYRGTGELFF. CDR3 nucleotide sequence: TGTGCCACCAGCAGAGGAGACTACCGAGGGACCGGGGAGCTGTTTTTT.

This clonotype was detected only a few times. CDR3 in DNA: TGTGCCAGCAGCCCTGGCCTAGTAGTCACAGATATGCAGTACTTC. Its protein is CASSPGLVVTDMQYF. This chain uses TRBV7-6 with TRBJ2-5, with unresolved D. This CDR3 spans 15 amino acids. Germline V gene data show CDR1 as SGHVS and CDR2 as FNYEAQ. V was clipped by 5 bases and J by 11 bases, with 24 bases between them.

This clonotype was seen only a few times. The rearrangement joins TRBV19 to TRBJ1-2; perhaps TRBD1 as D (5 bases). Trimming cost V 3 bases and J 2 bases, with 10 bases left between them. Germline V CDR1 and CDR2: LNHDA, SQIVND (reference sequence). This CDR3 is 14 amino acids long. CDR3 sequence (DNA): TGTGCCAGTAGTATTCGATCAGGGAACTATGGCTACACCTTC. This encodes CASSIRSGNYGYTF.

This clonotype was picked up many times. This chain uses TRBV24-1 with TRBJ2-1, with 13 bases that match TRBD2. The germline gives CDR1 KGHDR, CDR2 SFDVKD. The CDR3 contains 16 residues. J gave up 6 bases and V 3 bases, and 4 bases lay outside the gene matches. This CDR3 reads CATSDPLAGGSNEQFF. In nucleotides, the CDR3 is TGTGCCACCAGTGATCCACTAGCGGGGGGGTCCAATGAGCAGTTCTTC.

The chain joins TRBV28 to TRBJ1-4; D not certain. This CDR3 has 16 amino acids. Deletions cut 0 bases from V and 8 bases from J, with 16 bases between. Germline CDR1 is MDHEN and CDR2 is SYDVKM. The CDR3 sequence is CASSLWPGSIKEKLFF. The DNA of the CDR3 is TGTGCCAGCAGTTTATGGCCAGGCTCAATCAAGGAAAAACTGTTTTTT.

DNA of the CDR3: TGTGCCAGCAGCTTAGCGGGAGCCTACAATGAGCAGTACTTC. Translated, it gives CASSLAGAYNEQYF. The chain links TRBV5-4 to TRBJ2-4; 8 bases map to TRBD2. V trimming: 2 bases; J trimming: 13 bases; junction bases outside the gene matches: 11. The germline gives CDR1 SGHNT, CDR2 YYREEE (reference sequence). The length of the CDR3 is 14 residues. Supplemented by reference TRBV5-4 and TRBJ2-4, the full variable domain reads ETGVTQSPTHLIKTRGQQVTLRCSSQSGHNTVSWYQQALGQGPQFIFQYYREEENGRGNFPPRFSGLQFPNYSSELNVNALELDDSALYLCASSLAGAYNEQYFGAGTRLSVL.

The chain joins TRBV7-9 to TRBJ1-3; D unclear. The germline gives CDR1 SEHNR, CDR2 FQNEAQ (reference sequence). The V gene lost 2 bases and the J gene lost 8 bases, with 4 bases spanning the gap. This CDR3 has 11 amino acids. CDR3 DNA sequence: TGTGCCAGCAGCTTAACGTACACCATATATTTT. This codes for CASSLTYTIYF.

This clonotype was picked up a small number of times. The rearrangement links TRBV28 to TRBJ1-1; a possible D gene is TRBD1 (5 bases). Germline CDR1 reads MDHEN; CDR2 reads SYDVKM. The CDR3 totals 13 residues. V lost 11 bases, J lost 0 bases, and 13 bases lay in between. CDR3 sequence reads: CACDDRMNTEAFF. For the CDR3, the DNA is TGTGCCTGCGATGACAGAATGAACACTGAAGCTTTCTTT.

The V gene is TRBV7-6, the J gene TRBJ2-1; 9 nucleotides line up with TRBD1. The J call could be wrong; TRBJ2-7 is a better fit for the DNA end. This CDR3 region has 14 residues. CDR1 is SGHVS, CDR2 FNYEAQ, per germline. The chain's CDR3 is CASSPRDRADEQYF. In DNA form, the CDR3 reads TGTGCCAGCAGCCCCCGGGACAGGGCTGACGAGCAGTACTTC.

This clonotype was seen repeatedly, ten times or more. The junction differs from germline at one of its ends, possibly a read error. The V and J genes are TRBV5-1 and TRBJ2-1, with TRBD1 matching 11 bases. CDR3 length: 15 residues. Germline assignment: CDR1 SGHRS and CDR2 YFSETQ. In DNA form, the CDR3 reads TGTGCCAGCAGCTGGGACAGGGGGTCCTACAATGAGCAGTTCTTC. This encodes CASSWDRGSYNEQFF.

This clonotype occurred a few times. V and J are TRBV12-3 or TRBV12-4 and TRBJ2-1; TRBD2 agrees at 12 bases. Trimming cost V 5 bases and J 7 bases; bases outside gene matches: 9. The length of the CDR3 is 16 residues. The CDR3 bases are TGTGCCAGCAGTCTCCTAGCGGGAGGGGATAAAAATGAGCAGTTCTTC. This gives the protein CASSLLAGGDKNEQFF.

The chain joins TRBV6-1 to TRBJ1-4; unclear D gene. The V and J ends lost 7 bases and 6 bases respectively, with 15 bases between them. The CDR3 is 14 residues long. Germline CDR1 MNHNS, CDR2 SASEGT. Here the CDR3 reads CASNAGVKHEKLFF. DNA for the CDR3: TGTGCCAGCAACGCAGGAGTAAAGCATGAAAAACTGTTTTTT.

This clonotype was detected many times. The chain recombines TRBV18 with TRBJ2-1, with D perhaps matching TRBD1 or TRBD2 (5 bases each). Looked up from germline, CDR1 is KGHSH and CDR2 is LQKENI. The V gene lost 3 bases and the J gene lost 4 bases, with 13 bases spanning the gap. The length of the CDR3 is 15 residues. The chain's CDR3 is CASSPGTLKYNEQFF. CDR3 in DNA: TGTGCCAGCTCACCCGGGACCCTAAAATACAATGAGCAGTTCTTC.

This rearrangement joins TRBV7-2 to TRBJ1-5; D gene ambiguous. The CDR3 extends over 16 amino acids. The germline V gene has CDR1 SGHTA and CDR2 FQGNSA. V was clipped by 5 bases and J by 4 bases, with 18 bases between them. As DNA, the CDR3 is TGTGCCAGCAGCGTAGGCCCCCTCCTGGGGAATCAGCCCCAGCATTTT. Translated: CASSVGPLLGNQPQHF. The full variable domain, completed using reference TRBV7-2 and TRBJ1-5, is GAGVSQSPSNKVTEKGKDVELRCDPISGHTALYWYRQSLGQGLEFLIYFQGNSAPDKSGLPSDRFSAERTGGSVSTLTIQRTQQEDSAVYLCASSVGPLLGNQPQHFGDGTRLSIL.

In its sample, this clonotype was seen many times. DNA for the CDR3: TGCAGCGCGCGACAGGGGACTGGAGAGACCCAGTACTTC. It translates to CSARQGTGETQYF. The chain has TRBV29-1 and TRBJ2-5; 8 bases map to TRBD1. Looked up from germline, CDR1 is SQVTM and CDR2 is ANQGSEA. The CDR3 is 13 amino acids. After removal of 7 bases from V and 4 bases from J, the junction contained 8 bases not matched to a gene.